These 20 T cell receptor beta chains came from one sample sequenced in a study of shared clonotypes between healthy human individuals. Naive CD8 cells, CD45RO-negative and positively selected for CCR7, excluded terminally differentiated effector memory CD45RA+ cells. Some clones are missing from TCRdb's copy, which holds only in-frame ones; the method was immunoSEQ multiplex PCR. Of approximately 2,000,000 clones detected, 93% appear once; the ten largest clones hold about 1.7%. The sample comprised naive CD8+ T cells from PBMCs. Source of these receptors: a man between 18 and 35 years old in good health. Some clones in this sample may be carry-over from other donors' samples.

In the case of this clone: One end of the junction varies from germline; a read error may be responsible. J is TRBJ2-2 and V is TRBV6-5, with TRBD1 identical over 7 bases. Germline V CDR1 and CDR2: MNHEY, SVGAGI. The CDR3 runs to 15 residues. For the CDR3, the DNA is TGTGCCAGCAGTTACGGGACAGTGAACTCCGGGGAGCTGTTTTTT. The encoded protein is CASSYGTVNSGELFF.

This clone showed up just once. In nucleotides, the CDR3 is TGTGCCAGCAGCTTAGAGGCAGGAGCTAACTATGGCTACACCTTC. This sequence encodes CASSLEAGANYGYTF. The chain employs TRBV7-8 and TRBJ1-2, with no clear D. V was clipped by 1 base and J by 0 bases, with 9 bases between them. This CDR3 contains 15 residues. Germline CDR1 is SGHVS and CDR2 is FQNEAQ.

V gene TRBV9 combines with J gene TRBJ1-1; no clear D gene. CDR1 is SGDLS, CDR2 YYNGEE, per germline. The V end was cut by 4 bases, the J end by 5 bases, with 12 bases between. The CDR3 covers 13 residues. CDR3 nucleotides: TGTGCCAGCAGCCGGGGTCAAATAACTGAAGCTTTCTTT. This codes for CASSRGQITEAFF. The full variable domain, rest sourced from reference TRBV9 and TRBJ1-1, is DSGVTQTPKHLITATGQRVTLRCSPRSGDLSVYWYQQSLDQGLQFLIQYYNGEERAKGNILERFSAQQFPDLHSELNLSSLELGDSALYFCASSRGQITEAFFGQGTRLTVV.

The rearrangement uses TRBV7-9 and TRBJ1-1; 9 bases are shared with TRBD1. This CDR3 has 17 amino acids. CDR1 is SEHNR, CDR2 FQNEAQ, per germline (reference sequence). The junction had 18 bases not matched to a gene; V was cut back by 6 bases and J by 7 bases. CDR3 DNA: TGTGCCAGCAGTCTACCGGGACAGGGAGAACGGATGTTTGAAGCTTTCTTT. It encodes CASSLPGQGERMFEAFF.

This chain's CDR3 is CASSHGGHAEQYF. Here the CDR3 DNA reads TGTGCCAGCAGCCACGGGGGCCACGCCGAGCAGTACTTC. J is TRBJ2-7 and V is TRBV14; D may be TRBD1 or TRBD2 (6 bases each). There are 13 residues in the CDR3. The germline V and J ends were trimmed by 3 bases and 6 bases, with 12 bases remaining between them. Germline values: CDR1 SGHDN, CDR2 FVKESK.

This sequence joins TRBV6-5 and TRBJ1-1, with D possibly TRBD1 on 5 matching bases. The V gene lost 4 bases and the J gene lost 2 bases, with 11 bases spanning the gap. The CDR3 loop spans 14 amino acids. Per the germline V gene, CDR1 is MNHEY and CDR2 is SVGAGI. The CDR3 here is CASSSSTVNTEAFF. DNA for the CDR3: TGTGCCAGCAGTTCCTCGACAGTCAACACTGAAGCTTTCTTT.

V is TRBV27 and J is TRBJ2-2, with D hard to call. Germline-derived CDR1 and CDR2 are MNHEY and SMNVEV (reference sequence). CDR3 size: 14 residues. V lost 3 bases and J 7 bases, leaving 12 bases between the germline ends. The CDR3 sequence: CASSFLQSDGELFF. In DNA, the CDR3 is TGTGCCAGCAGTTTCCTGCAGTCGGACGGGGAGCTGTTTTTT.

The chain employs TRBV7-9 and TRBJ2-7, with 7 bases matching TRBD2. Germline trimming cut 2 bases from V and 3 bases from J; bases unmatched to any gene: 13. This CDR3 region has 17 residues. Germline V gene sequence: CDR1 SEHNR, CDR2 FQNEAQ (reference sequence). In DNA form, the CDR3 reads TGTGCCAGCAGCTTATTCGGAGATGGGCGGGAGTACTACGAGCAGTACTTC. Protein sequence: CASSLFGDGREYYEQYF.

This sequence joins TRBV7-9 and TRBJ2-7; D gene uncertain. Trimming took off 7 bases at V and 6 bases at J, with 13 bases between the two ends. The CDR3 consists of 12 residues. Germline V gene sequence: CDR1 SEHNR, CDR2 FQNEAQ (reference sequence). In DNA form, the CDR3 reads TGTGCCAGCACGAGGACCCTACGCGAGCAGTACTTC. Residues: CASTRTLREQYF.

This chain links TRBV27 with TRBJ2-1; the D gene could be TRBD1 or TRBD2 (5 bases each). Germline-derived CDR1 and CDR2 are MNHEY and SMNVEV (reference sequence). The CDR3 loop spans 14 amino acids. Trimming took off 5 bases at V and 3 bases at J, with 11 bases between the two ends. The CDR3 here is CASSDRDGYNEQFF. The CDR3 coding sequence is TGTGCCAGCAGTGACCGGGACGGCTACAATGAGCAGTTCTTC.

Of note for this clone: This sample includes further DNA sequences coding for the same CDR3. This chain links TRBV27 with TRBJ2-1; D may be TRBD1 (5 bases). CDR3 length equals 13 residues. Germline assignment: CDR1 MNHEY and CDR2 SMNVEV (reference sequence). Between the trimmed V and J ends, which lost 2 bases and 9 bases, there was a span of 11 bases. CDR3 DNA sequence: TGTGCCAGCAGTTTAAGCTGGGGCGGTGAGCAGTTCTTC. Translating it yields CASSLSWGGEQFF.

The chain joins TRBV10-3 to TRBJ2-5, with no clear D. V lost 4 bases to trimming and J lost 2 bases, with 11 bases between them. Germline loops: CDR1 ENHRY, CDR2 SYGVKD. This CDR3 has 14 residues. The CDR3 region is CAISVAEQQETQYF. The CDR3 DNA reads as TGTGCCATCAGTGTGGCGGAGCAACAAGAGACCCAGTACTTC.

Of note for this clone: The same CDR3 arises from other DNA sequences in this sample as well. The rearrangement joins TRBV27 to TRBJ2-7, with a weak D call TRBD2 (5 bases). CDR1 and CDR2 from the germline V gene are MNHEY and SMNVEV (reference sequence). The CDR3 runs to 14 residues. V was trimmed by 9 bases and J by 0 bases, leaving 15 bases between them. CDR3: CASSPRGSSYEQYF. The CDR3 bases are TGTGCCAGTTCCCCTCGGGGTTCCTCCTACGAGCAGTACTTC.

The rearrangement uses TRBV6-5 and TRBJ2-1; D is uncertain. Trimming pared 2 bases from V and 1 base from J, leaving 6 bases between. CDR3 size: 14 residues. Germline lookup yields CDR1 MNHEY and CDR2 SVGAGI. This CDR3 is CASSYGDSYNEQFF. As DNA, the CDR3 is TGTGCCAGCAGTTACGGGGATTCCTACAATGAGCAGTTCTTC.

This clone has only one observation. This specimen includes other DNA sequences encoding the same CDR3. The rearrangement uses TRBV28 and TRBJ2-7; 7 bases match TRBD1. The trim removed 6 bases at V and 3 bases at J, leaving 5 bases unmatched. The CDR3 extends over 13 amino acids. Germline V gene sequence: CDR1 MDHEN, CDR2 SYDVKM. CDR3 sequence: CASSLGQYYEQYF. CDR3 nucleotides: TGTGCCAGCAGCCTGGGACAGTACTACGAGCAGTACTTC. Combining the CDR3 with reference TRBV28 and TRBJ2-7 gives the whole variable domain DVKVTQSSRYLVKRTGEKVFLECVQDMDHENMFWYRQDPGLGLRLIYFSYDVKMKEKGDIPEGYSVSREKKERFSLILESASTNQTSMYLCASSLGQYYEQYFGPGTRLTVT.

V and J are TRBV4-1 and TRBJ2-2; 7 positions match TRBD2. V was pared by 0 bases and J by 3 bases, with 10 bases of the junction left unmatched. This CDR3 comprises 18 residues. The germline CDR1 and CDR2 sequences are MGHRA and YSYEKL. CDR3 sequence reads: CASSQDSRDYIDTGELFF. CDR3 in DNA: TGCGCCAGCAGCCAAGATAGTCGGGACTACATCGACACCGGGGAGCTGTTTTTT.

This clone was recorded once. The chain is built from TRBV16 and TRBJ2-7; D gene uncertain. CDR1 KGHSY and CDR2 FQNENV come from the germline V gene. The CDR3 length is 11 residues. The V end was cut by 2 bases, the J end by 6 bases, with 5 bases between. DNA of the CDR3: TGTGCCAGCAGCCAAGGCGCCGAGCAGTACTTC. Translation: CASSQGAEQYF.

The rearrangement uses TRBV28 and TRBJ2-5, with 7 bases matching TRBD1. The CDR3 totals 13 residues. The V gene end was trimmed by 5 bases and the J gene end by 5 bases; junction bases not matched to a gene: 5. CDR1 is MDHEN and CDR2 is SYDVKM in the germline V gene. The CDR3 sequence: CASSRQGWETQYF. Here the CDR3 DNA reads TGTGCCAGCAGTAGACAGGGATGGGAGACCCAGTACTTC.

V usage is TRBV27 and J usage is TRBJ2-7; 8 bases are shared with TRBD2. Germline values: CDR1 MNHEY, CDR2 SMNVEV (reference sequence). J gave up 7 bases and V 3 bases, and 8 bases lay outside the gene matches. The length of the CDR3 is 14 residues. The CDR3: CASSFREGLMEQYF. In DNA form, the CDR3 reads TGTGCCAGCAGTTTCCGGGAGGGCCTCATGGAGCAGTACTTC.

This rearrangement joins TRBV6-1 to TRBJ2-1; the D gene is possibly TRBD2 (6 bases). The CDR3 has 17 residues. The germline CDR1 and CDR2 sequences are MNHNS and SASEGT. The V end lost 2 bases, the J end lost 10 bases, and 24 bases lay between the germline ends. CDR3 amino acids: CASSEFSGGTAPDEQFF. The CDR3 DNA reads as TGTGCCAGCAGTGAATTTAGTGGGGGGACGGCCCCCGACGAGCAGTTCTTC.